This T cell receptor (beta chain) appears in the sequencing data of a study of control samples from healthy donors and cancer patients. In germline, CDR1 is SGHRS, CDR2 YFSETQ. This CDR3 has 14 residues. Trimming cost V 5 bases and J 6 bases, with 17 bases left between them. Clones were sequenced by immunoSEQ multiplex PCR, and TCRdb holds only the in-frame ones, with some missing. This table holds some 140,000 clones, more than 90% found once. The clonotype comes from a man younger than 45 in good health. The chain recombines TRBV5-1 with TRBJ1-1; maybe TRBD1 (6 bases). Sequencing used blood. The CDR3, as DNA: TGCGCCAGCAGAAATATCCAGGGGTTCGCTGAAGCTTTCTTT. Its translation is CASRNIQGFAEAFF.